The clone carrying this T cell receptor (beta chain) was seen a handful of times. As yet, its antigen is unknown. The CDR3 runs to 16 residues. Germline V gene lookup returns CDR1 SGHVS and CDR2 FNYEAQ. V was pared by 0 bases and J by 5 bases, with 14 bases between. A 5'RACE reaction primed in the constant segment made cDNA libraries of TCR alpha and TCR beta, and these carried sample barcodes and UMIs. TCRdb reanalysed the 5' RACE reads using MiXCR and keeps one entry per CDR3 protein. The sample lists around 200,000 distinct CDR3 sequences; about a fifth were seen once. The entry originates in a study of T-cell memory formation after mild COVID-19. Across the whole study: In these data, TCR clusters were largely donor specific.

Study results and caveats: Cross-reactive memory apparently joined, as some responding clones appeared in pre-infection memory.

The sequenced material came from PBMCs or a T cell subset sorted from them (not recorded which). This rearrangement joins TRBV7-6 to TRBJ2-1; D remains unclear. This clonotype was obtained from an adult woman who had mild COVID-19 (a few samples of this study predate the infection). Cell type and time point are not known. In nucleotides, the CDR3 is TGTGCCAGCAGCTTAGCGCTGACGGGTGCCCACAATGAGCAGTTCTTC. Its translation: CASSLALTGAHNEQFF.